This entry lists 31 T cell receptor beta chains sequenced from one sample in a study of human T cells and chemical hapten exposure. TCRdb re-called the RACE reads through MiXCR, storing one row per CDR3 protein. The table lists tens of thousands of distinct CDR3 sequences, 8% to 10% of them singletons. Described time point: pre-sensitization, week 0. Regarding treatment: therapeutic diphenylcyclopropenone sensitization with weekly scalp DPC. This specimen was whole blood, taken in connection with sensitization to the hapten diphenylcyclopropenone (DPC). Source of these receptors: a man aged 40-49 years with alopecia areata. Some clones in this sample may be carry-over from other donors' samples.

In its sample, this clonotype was seen a few times. The chain joins TRBV20-1 to TRBJ2-1; 10 bases match TRBD2. After removal of 6 bases from V and 2 bases from J, the junction contained 4 bases not matched to a gene. The CDR3 spans 14 residues. Germline lookup yields CDR1 DFQATT and CDR2 SNEGSKA (reference sequence). CDR3 loop: CSAIAGGPYNEQFF. CDR3 sequence (DNA): TGCAGTGCCATAGCGGGAGGCCCCTACAATGAGCAGTTCTTC.

This clonotype has only a few counts. The chain links TRBV24-1 to TRBJ2-7, with D tentatively TRBD2 (5 bases). Per germline, CDR1 KGHDR and CDR2 SFDVKD. This CDR3 contains 13 residues. Trimming removed 4 bases from V and 5 bases from J, with 11 bases in between. The CDR3 region is CATSEGLGDEQYF. CDR3 DNA sequence: TGTGCCACCAGTGAAGGACTTGGGGACGAGCAGTACTTC.

At least ten counts were recorded for this clonotype. The V call is TRBV27, the J call TRBJ1-2, with D maybe TRBD1 (5 bases). The CDR3 extends over 14 amino acids. Trimming took 3 bases from V and 1 from J, leaving 9 bases between them. Germline V gene sequence: CDR1 MNHEY, CDR2 SMNVEV (reference sequence). The CDR3 DNA reads TGTGCCAGCAGTTTGGCAGGGAATAACTATGGCTACACCTTC. Amino acid sequence: CASSLAGNNYGYTF.

This clonotype has at least ten counts. The chain uses TRBV2 and TRBJ2-1; 8 bases agree with TRBD2. Per the germline V gene, CDR1 is SNHLY and CDR2 is FYNNEI. V dropped 8 bases and J dropped 5; count of bases not matched to a gene: 11. The CDR3 is 15 residues long. The CDR3 DNA is TGTGCCAGCCGCGGAGGACTAGCAGGGAACAATGAGCAGTTCTTC. Its protein product is CASRGGLAGNNEQFF.

The chain has TRBV11-2 and TRBJ2-7; D ambiguous. The CDR3 is made up of 14 amino acids. CDR1 is SGHAT, CDR2 FQNNGV, per germline. Deletions cut 1 base from V and 4 bases from J, with 11 bases between. CDR3 sequence: CASSLGRGEYEQYF. The DNA for the CDR3 is TGTGCCAGCAGCTTAGGTAGAGGCGAGTACGAGCAGTACTTC.

Only a few counts were recorded for this clonotype. The J gene is TRBJ2-1, the V gene TRBV18; unclear D gene. The ends were cut back, 0 bases at V and 0 bases at J, with 12 bases in the middle. Germline V lookup: CDR1 KGHSH, CDR2 LQKENI. This CDR3 contains 17 residues. The CDR3, as DNA: TGTGCCAGCTCACCACCGTTGGCGGAGAGCTCCTACAATGAGCAGTTCTTC. Amino acids: CASSPPLAESSYNEQFF.

The chain couples TRBV24-1 to TRBJ2-3, with D hard to call. CDR1 and CDR2 (germline): KGHDR, SFDVKD. Trimming pared 1 base from V and 4 bases from J, leaving 8 bases between. The length of the CDR3 is 14 residues. The CDR3 DNA follows: TGTGCCACCAGTGATTTTTTTGGGTCAGATACGCAGTATTTT. Amino acids: CATSDFFGSDTQYF.

This chain connects TRBV12-3 or TRBV12-4 to TRBJ2-7, with D unresolved. V shed 5 bases and J shed 2 bases, with 13 bases lying between them. The CDR3 contains 14 residues. This chain's CDR3 is CASSQGSWTYEQYF. CDR3 DNA sequence: TGTGCCAGCAGTCAAGGAAGCTGGACCTACGAGCAGTACTTC.

This clonotype appeared many times. This chain uses TRBV29-1 with TRBJ1-2; possibly TRBD1 for D (6 bases). V was pared by 2 bases and J by 4 bases, with 11 bases between. Looked up from germline, CDR1 is SQVTM and CDR2 is ANQGSEA. CDR3 size: 13 residues. The CDR3 nucleotides are TGCAGCGTTGAACCGGACAGAGTCTATGGCTACACCTTC. Residues: CSVEPDRVYGYTF.

The table lists this clonotype with many counts. V is TRBV5-1 and J is TRBJ2-1; D remains ambiguous. V gave up 7 bases and J gave up 0 bases, with 8 bases separating them. Germline V gene lookup returns CDR1 SGHRS and CDR2 YFSETQ. This CDR3 comprises 13 residues. The CDR3 DNA is TGCGCCAGCTCGATCCGCTCCTACAATGAGCAGTTCTTC. Encoded protein: CASSIRSYNEQFF.

This clonotype was seen ten or more times. V is TRBV20-1 and J is TRBJ1-4, with D possibly TRBD1 on 6 matching bases. The V end was cut by 6 bases, the J end by 10 bases, with 18 bases between. The CDR3 spans 13 residues. Germline CDR1 reads DFQATT; CDR2 reads SNEGSKA (reference sequence). The DNA of the CDR3 is TGCAGTGCCCGGGGGCCTCGCGTCGGAAAACTGTTTTTT. Residues: CSARGPRVGKLFF.

This clonotype was counted a few times. This chain uses TRBV12-3 or TRBV12-4 with TRBJ2-6, with a weak D call TRBD2 (6 bases). This CDR3 is 19 amino acids long. Between the trimmed V and J ends, which lost 3 bases and 1 base, there was a span of 19 bases. CDR3 amino acids: CASSLEGYSSLSGANVLTF. The CDR3 bases are TGTGCCAGCAGTTTGGAGGGCTACAGCTCTCTGTCTGGGGCCAACGTCCTGACTTTC.

This sequence joins TRBV29-1 and TRBJ2-1; 9 nucleotides line up with TRBD1. The germline gives CDR1 SQVTM, CDR2 ANQGSEA. Germline trimming cut 4 bases from V and 5 bases from J; bases unmatched to any gene: 6. The CDR3 consists of 14 residues. The CDR3 region has the DNA TGCAGCGTTGGACCGGGACAGGGCCACAATGAGCAGTTCTTC. Encoded protein: CSVGPGQGHNEQFF.

A few counts support this clonotype. The V call is TRBV11-2, the J call TRBJ2-4, with 7 bases lining up with TRBD2. The J segment lost 2 bases and the V segment lost 1 base, leaving 8 bases of the junction unmatched. Germline V gives CDR1 SGHAT, CDR2 FQNNGV. CDR3 length: 17 residues. The CDR3 spells CASSLGGGSGTKNIQYF. The CDR3 DNA follows: TGTGCCAGCAGCTTAGGAGGAGGGAGCGGGACCAAAAACATTCAGTACTTC.

As regards this clonotype: This could be a read error, since a much larger clone is one nucleotide away. The chain combines TRBV2 with TRBJ2-1; D possibly corresponds to TRBD2 (6 bases). The CDR3 covers 12 residues. Germline V lookup: CDR1 SNHLY, CDR2 FYNNEI. In DNA form, the CDR3 reads TGTGCCGGCAGAGCGGGTTACAATGAGCAGTTCTTC. Protein sequence: CAGRAGYNEQFF.

This clonotype was seen repeatedly, ten times or more. This chain connects TRBV7-3 to TRBJ1-1, with D possibly being TRBD1 (5 bases). In germline, CDR1 is SGHTA, CDR2 FQGTGA. The V and J ends lost 4 bases and 1 base respectively, with 7 bases between them. The length of the CDR3 is 13 residues. The CDR3 sequence is CASSSRANTEAFF. Written as DNA, the CDR3 is TGTGCCAGCAGCTCCAGGGCGAACACTGAAGCTTTCTTT.

This clonotype was counted a few times. This chain uses TRBV2 with TRBJ2-2; no reliable D call. The V gene lost 3 bases and the J gene lost 4 bases, with 9 bases spanning the gap. CDR1 and CDR2 (germline): SNHLY, FYNNEI. The CDR3 consists of 14 residues. The CDR3 DNA is TGTGCCAGCAGTGAGACGGCAGTCACCGGGGAGCTGTTTTTT. Protein product: CASSETAVTGELFF.

The J gene is TRBJ1-1, the V gene TRBV29-1, with unresolved D. This CDR3 comprises 14 residues. V lost 8 bases and J lost 3, with 19 bases in between. CDR1 and CDR2 (germline): SQVTM, ANQGSEA. This chain's CDR3 is CSIERGGYDTEAFF. The CDR3 DNA sequence: TGCAGCATAGAAAGAGGAGGGTATGACACTGAAGCTTTCTTT.

This clonotype appeared many times. V gene TRBV4-1 combines with J gene TRBJ2-2, with 9 bases matching TRBD2. Unmatched junction bases numbered 6, after V lost 0 bases and J lost 7 bases. Germline assignment: CDR1 MGHRA and CDR2 YSYEKL. The CDR3 runs to 16 residues. The CDR3 nucleotides are TGCGCCAGCAGCCAAGATAGCGGGAGTTTTGTCGGGGAGCTGTTTTTT. Its translation is CASSQDSGSFVGELFF.

This clonotype came up many times. The chain recombines TRBV7-8 with TRBJ1-4; maybe TRBD1 (5 bases). Germline lookup yields CDR1 SGHVS and CDR2 FQNEAQ. V lost 2 bases and J lost 0, with 10 bases in between. The CDR3 loop spans 16 amino acids. The CDR3 DNA follows: TGTGCCAGCAGCTTAAGGGGATCTGCAACTAATGAAAAACTGTTTTTT. Amino acid sequence: CASSLRGSATNEKLFF. Filled out from reference TRBV7-8 and TRBJ1-4, the complete variable domain reads GAGVSQSPRYKVAKRGQDVALRCDPISGHVSLFWYQQALGQGPEFLTYFQNEAQLDKSGLPSDRFFAERPEGSVSTLKIQRTQQEDSAVYLCASSLRGSATNEKLFFGSGTQLSVL.

This clonotype showed up many times. The genes are TRBV18 and TRBJ2-1, with 15 bases aligning to TRBD2. CDR1 is KGHSH and CDR2 is LQKENI in the germline V gene. The CDR3 length is 17 residues. V lost 3 bases and J lost 5; bases outside the gene matches: 5. DNA of the CDR3: TGTGCCAGCTCACCGAGGACTAGCGGGAGGGCTAACAATGAGCAGTTCTTC. Amino acid sequence: CASSPRTSGRANNEQFF.

This clonotype was seen ten or more times. The genes are TRBV20-1 and TRBJ1-1; no clear D. Germline assignment: CDR1 DFQATT and CDR2 SNEGSKA (reference sequence). This CDR3 region has 14 residues. Trimming took off 3 bases at V and 3 bases at J, with 14 bases between the two ends. This chain's CDR3 is CSARATASYTEAFF. Here the CDR3 DNA reads TGCAGTGCTAGGGCTACCGCCAGTTACACTGAAGCTTTCTTT.

This clonotype was counted only a few times. The rearrangement uses TRBV11-3 and TRBJ2-7; D assignment may be TRBD1 or TRBD2 (5 bases each). Trimming took 1 base from V and 2 from J, leaving 12 bases between them. This CDR3 is 15 amino acids long. Germline V gives CDR1 SGHNT, CDR2 YENEEA. This chain's CDR3 is CASSLGPGTTYEQYF. The CDR3 DNA follows: TGTGCCAGCAGCTTAGGCCCCGGGACCACCTACGAGCAGTACTTC.

The chain is built from TRBV20-1 and TRBJ1-1, with D possibly being TRBD1 (6 bases). The germline CDR1 and CDR2 sequences are DFQATT and SNEGSKA (reference sequence). With 2 bases removed from V and 1 base from J, the gap between germline ends came to 8 bases. The CDR3 runs 13 residues. CDR3 residues: CSARWGQNTEAFF. The CDR3 coding sequence is TGCAGTGCTAGATGGGGACAGAACACTGAAGCTTTCTTT.

This clonotype was counted a few times. J is TRBJ1-2 and V is TRBV27; D is uncertain. From germline, CDR1 is MNHEY and CDR2 SMNVEV (reference sequence). The CDR3 is made up of 13 amino acids. The V end was cut by 3 bases, the J end by 3 bases, with 8 bases between. In DNA, the CDR3 is TGTGCCAGCAGTTTTCAGGCCTACTATGGCTACACCTTC. Translating it yields CASSFQAYYGYTF.

V usage is TRBV10-3 and J usage is TRBJ2-7; D remains ambiguous. The germline gives CDR1 ENHRY, CDR2 SYGVKD. The length of the CDR3 is 22 residues. Between the trimmed V and J ends, which lost 6 bases and 9 bases, there was a span of 45 bases. In DNA form, the CDR3 reads TGTGCCATCAGCGCCCCTAGTAGGACGGTGGGGATGTACGATGGCCCCATGCGCGGGCAGTACTTC. Protein: CAISAPSRTVGMYDGPMRGQYF.

This chain uses TRBV10-2 with TRBJ2-1; D is perhaps TRBD1 (5 bases). V lost 6 bases, J lost 3 bases, and 12 bases lay in between. The CDR3 is 14 amino acids. The germline gives CDR1 WSHSY, CDR2 SAAADI. In DNA, the CDR3 is TGCGCCAGCAGGAGAGCAGGGTTCTACAATGAGCAGTTCTTC. It specifies CASRRAGFYNEQFF.

This clonotype has a handful of counts. The chain recombines TRBV7-9 with TRBJ1-2, with a weak D call TRBD1 (6 bases). CDR1 SEHNR and CDR2 FQNEAQ come from the germline V gene (reference sequence). The CDR3 sequence is 14 residues long. Trimming left V 4 bases short and J 8 bases short, with 17 bases between. The CDR3 reads CASSSTGIVRGYTF. The DNA for the CDR3 is TGTGCCAGCAGCTCAACAGGGATTGTCAGAGGCTACACCTTC.

This clonotype was seen at least ten times. The chain has TRBV21-1 and TRBJ1-5. TRBV21-1 is labeled a pseudogene. CDR3 length: 11 amino acids. The CDR3 sequence is CASSKHQPQHF. CDR3 nucleotides: TGTGCCAGCAGCAAACACCAGCCCCAGCATTTT.

This clonotype was seen more than once but under ten times. The V call is TRBV5-6, the J call TRBJ2-3; D unclear. Germline V gene sequence: CDR1 SGHDT, CDR2 YYEEEE. The ends were cut back, 1 base at V and 3 bases at J, with 3 bases in the middle. The CDR3 length is 12 residues. The CDR3 is CASSLMTDTQYF. CDR3 bases: TGTGCCAGCAGCTTGATGACAGATACGCAGTATTTT.

This clonotype was counted between two and nine times. The CDR3 here is CASRQNSGNTIYF. The CDR3, as DNA: TGTGCCAGCAGACAGAACTCTGGAAACACCATATATTTT. J is TRBJ1-3 and V is TRBV6-6; D unresolved. Trimming stripped 6 bases from V and 0 bases from J, with 6 bases between. CDR3 size: 13 residues. Germline V gives CDR1 MNHNY, CDR2 SVGAGI (reference sequence).